This note documents a single T cell receptor beta chain sequence. Its specificity is not known. Primers for the PCR totalled 60 Vbeta and 13 Jbeta. Profiling relied on immunoSEQ multiplex PCR, and the TCRdb table lists in-frame clones only, not all of them. The sample gives 65,000 to 90,000 clones, 86% of which show up once; 1.5% to 2% is in the top ten. The record originates from a study of cytomegalovirus exposure and HLA in healthy donors. The wider study: An earlier analysis found some 100 million unique TCR beta sequences from about 190 million T cells. General study findings and limits: A link between a missense DCLRE1C variant and TCR beta V- and J-gene trimming emerged from a later analysis. A cluster of highly shared sequence variants was likely a sequencing artifact.

The CDR3 extends over 15 amino acids. The V end was cut by 0 bases, the J end by 2 bases, with 8 bases between. Germline V gene sequence: CDR1 SGHRS, CDR2 YFSETQ. The TCR was taken from a woman aged 30 to 39 in good health and CMV-seronegative. The V gene is TRBV5-1, the J gene TRBJ2-2, with D uncertain. Material: PBMCs. CDR3 region: CASSLDSKNTGELFF. The CDR3 DNA reads as TGCGCCAGCAGCTTGGACTCGAAAAACACCGGGGAGCTGTTTTTT.